This T cell receptor (beta chain) was documented in a study of OX40 agonist ivuxolimab in advanced cancers. Across the whole study: The dose-escalation cohort was just under 85% male, with a mean age of 60 years, ranging about 20 to 85. Three dose-escalation patients had partial responses: one with hepatocellular carcinoma and two with cutaneous melanoma. Regarding the study as a whole: CD4+ and CD8+ blood T cells expanded clonally by week 6 at 0.1 to 3.0 mg/kg.

Assay: immunoSEQ multiplex PCR; the TCRdb copy retains only in-frame clones and omits some. The table has some 41,000 clones, just under 90% seen once. As to this clone: Its antigen remains unknown.

There are 16 residues in the CDR3. The input for sequencing was CD4+ or CD8+ T cells sorted from blood, taken in a trial of the OX40 agonist ivuxolimab. V is TRBV21-1 and J is TRBJ2-7; TRBD1 reflects the table's D call only, with no check against the DNA. TRBV21-1 is recorded as a pseudogene. The receptor's source is an adult with an advanced solid tumor such as melanoma, head and neck, liver or kidney cancer. The CDR3 coding sequence is TGTGCCAGCAGCAAAGGGAGGGACAGTTTCTCCTACGAGCAGTACTTC. Translated, it gives CASSKGRDSFSYEQYF.